The entry below gives a single TCR beta chain sequence along with its context. This clonotype was seen a handful of times. What this receptor recognizes is not known. One base away there is no much larger clone; base qualities are not given. This sample's time point label indicates: persistent/refractory GD, antithyroid drugs over 5 years with positive TRAb. For both TCR sequencing and RNA sequencing, RNA was extracted from PBMCs in TRIzol. The diagnosis of Graves' disease followed American Thyroid Association guidelines. The patients came from an endocrinology department in Xi'an, China. Each patient gave approximately 10 milliliters of peripheral blood, collected in an EDTA anticoagulant tube. PBMCs were isolated by Ficoll Paque Plus density gradient separation without further T cell sorting. An Agilent 2100 Bioanalyzer and agarose gel were used to check RNA quality, while a NanoDrop 2000 measured RNA concentration.

Including cysteine and phenylalanine, the CDR3 has 13 amino acids. Of all the DNA, just the CDR3 is kept, 39 bases in frame from base 1. The germline V gene encodes CDR1 SGHRS and CDR2 YFSETQ. V and J lose 8 bases and 0 bases, and a span of 12 bases separates them. The data originate from a study of regulatory T cells in long-lasting Graves disease (dated by TCRdb to the early 2020s). Turning to the overall study: Persistent Graves' disease was defined as persistently positive TSH receptor autoantibodies together with antithyroid drug treatment for over 5 years. The study was conducted in China and was registered as a clinical trial. Persistent Graves' disease patients in the clinical cohort had taken antithyroid drugs for roughly ten years on average. Patients with persistent Graves' disease were compared with patients with newly diagnosed Graves' disease using TCR sequencing and RNA sequencing of peripheral blood. A total of roughly 35 samples underwent TCR sequencing: about 13 from persistent and approximately 20 from newly diagnosed Graves' disease patients.

Summary of the overall study and its limitations: A larger number of public clonotypes was shared among persistent patients (approximately 3,000) than among newly diagnosed patients (approximately 1,000). The authors noted that the small sample size was a limitation that may lower accuracy. Only the TCR beta chain was sequenced and analyzed. Compared with newly diagnosed patients, persistent Graves' disease patients had lower TCR Shannon entropy and fewer highly expanded clones, which suggests clonal expansion. Because the primary lesion, thyroid tissue, could not be accessed, the study looked at peripheral blood alone. Preferential use of TRBV28, TRBJ1-2 and TRBJ2-5 was observed in persistent disease, whereas TRBV20-1 and TRBJ2-1 were favored in newly diagnosed disease.

Library prep was done by multiplex PCR. These reads were obtained on an Illumina HiSeq 4000. iRepertoire HTBI primers and Arm-PCR amplification of CDR3 regions were used to construct TCR beta libraries. Before sequencing, the PCR products underwent gel purification. The source study handled its data this way. Gene usage analysis of CDR3 amino acid clonotypes relied on the 55 to 80 TRBV and 14 TRBJ segments identified across samples. COPE and FqMerger were used to merge filtered high-quality paired reads into contigs. Contigs were aligned with BLAST to IMGT TRBV, TRBD and TRBJ reference genes, and CDR3 was defined per IMGT. Clonotypes above 0.1% frequency were classified as highly expanded clones. Shannon entropy was used to measure repertoire diversity, and the Gini coefficient was used to measure V-J evenness. Public clonotypes were defined as clonotypes shared by more than one individual. The public reads were run again by TCRdb, first through fastp at Q25 and then through MiXCR, and only productive beta chains were kept. Each CDR3 protein gets just one entry, which takes the most common genes and DNA from the rows behind it. The V and J calls and clone size come from TCRdb's table, not from the authors' own analysis. The sample table lists a few hundred thousand distinct CDR3 sequences, less than 25% of them with a count of one. The leading ten clones occupy approximately 25% of the sample.

The rearranged chain carries TRBV5-1 and TRBJ2-7; the D region is possibly TRBD1 or TRBD2, each matching across 5 bases. Here the sequenced sample was peripheral blood mononuclear cells (PBMCs), taken when the disease was refractory, from a patient treated with antithyroid drugs. The source of this sequence is a female donor with Graves disease. The CDR3 protein: CASHEGSSYEQYF. The DNA sequence follows: TGCGCCAGTCATGAGGGGAGCTCCTACGAGCAGTACTTC.